Listed below are T cell receptor beta chains from one sample, sequenced in a study of metastatic and nonmetastatic thyroid tumors. TCRdb re-called the PCR reads with MiXCR. The repertoire holds 35,000 to 50,000 clones, less than 4.5% seen once, with 7.5% to 10% in the top ten. The sample taken for sequencing was blood. The receptors here all came from a female donor with papillary thyroid cancer or a benign thyroid nodule (not recorded which). Some clones in this sample may be carry-over from other donors' samples. CDR3s include the opening cysteine and the closing phenylalanine or tryptophan. A D gene is named only where the DNA matches it firmly. Not every row has a clone size; where given, it reads once, few, many or a size class.

v_call	clone_size	d_call	j_call	cdr3_nt	cdr3_aa
TRBV30	many	TRBD2	TRBJ2-3	TGTGCCTGGAGTGTCCCGGGGGGTACGCAGTATTTT	CAWSVPGGTQYF
TRBV7-2	many	-	TRBJ2-7	TGTGCCAGCAGCCCGAGCTGGGACCGAAGCTCCTACGAGCAGTACTTC	CASSPSWDRSSYEQYF
TRBV3-1	many	-	TRBJ2-1	TGTGCCAGCAGCCAGTCGACTAGGAAGCAGTTCTTC	CASSQSTRKQFF
TRBV6-1	few	-	TRBJ2-1	TGTGCCAGCAAGTACAAGGCTAGCTCTTCCAAGGAGCAGTTCTTC	CASKYKASSSKEQFF
TRBV7-2	many	-	TRBJ2-6	TGTGCCAGCAGCTTGATCCGGGACCGATACTCTGGGGCCAACGTCCTGACTTTC	CASSLIRDRYSGANVLTF
TRBV6-1	medium-sized	-	TRBJ1-2	TGTGCCAGCAGAGCGACTGGGAACTATGGCTACACCTTC	CASRATGNYGYTF
TRBV19	few	-	TRBJ1-3	TGTGCCAGTAGTACAGGGAAATCGGGAAACACCATATATTTT	CASSTGKSGNTIYF
TRBV6-1	few	TRBD1	TRBJ2-7	TGTGCCAGCAGTCAGACAGGGTTCCCCTACGAGCAGTACTTC	CASSQTGFPYEQYF
TRBV7-9	many	-	TRBJ2-5	TGTGCCAGCAGCACGCGTAGGGCTAGCGAGTACCAAGAGACCCAGTACTTC	CASSTRRASEYQETQYF
TRBV27	many	TRBD2	TRBJ2-7	TGTGCCAGCAGTTTCTCCGGGACTAGCGGGATTGAGCAGTACTTC	CASSFSGTSGIEQYF
TRBV20-1	-	TRBD2	TRBJ2-5	TGCAGTGCAAGTAGCGGGGCTGTCGAGACCCAGTACTTC	CSASSGAVETQYF
TRBV6-1	many	-	TRBJ1-1	TGTGCCAGCCTCGGAGCCCCGAGCACTGAAGCTTTCTTT	CASLGAPSTEAFF
TRBV5-8	many	-	TRBJ2-3	TGTGCCAGCAGCTTGGACAGGGGCTCGACTAGTTTTAGCACAGATACGCAGTATTTT	CASSLDRGSTSFSTDTQYF
TRBV9	many	TRBD1	TRBJ1-1	TGTGCCAGCAGCGGAGGGACAGGGGGCTGGAACACTGAAGCTTTCTTT	CASSGGTGGWNTEAFF
TRBV18	many	TRBD1	TRBJ2-7	TGTGCCAGCTCACCAGGGACAGAAGCCTACGAGCAGTACTTC	CASSPGTEAYEQYF
TRBV15	few	-	TRBJ1-1	TGTGCCACCAGCAGAGACAGGGGATTCGCTGAAGCTTTCTTT	CATSRDRGFAEAFF
TRBV6-1	-	TRBD2	TRBJ2-5	TGTGCCAGCGCACCACAAGCGGGGGGGATGACCCAGTACTTC	CASAPQAGGMTQYF
TRBV19	few	-	TRBJ1-3	TGTGCCAGTGCCGCTGGGGGGAGCACCTTAGACGAATGGGGTGGAAACACCATATATTTT	CASAAGGSTLDEWGGNTIYF
TRBV7-2	many	-	TRBJ1-3	TGTGCCAGCAGCTGGCGCGGGGACAAAGGAAACACCATATATTTT	CASSWRGDKGNTIYF
TRBV6-5	-	TRBD1	TRBJ1-2	TGTGCCAGCAGTTACTCGAGAGGGACAGCGGACTACACCTTC	CASSYSRGTADYTF
TRBV27	-	TRBD2	TRBJ2-1	TGTGCCAGCAGGCGGGGGGGCTCCTACAATGAGCAGTTCTTC	CASRRGGSYNEQFF
TRBV11-2	many	-	TRBJ2-5	TGTGCCAGCAGCTTCGTGGAGACCCAGTACTTC	CASSFVETQYF
TRBV20-1	many	-	TRBJ2-7	TGCAGTGCTAGGCCTGGTTTCGGGAGCTCCTACGAGCAGTACTTC	CSARPGFGSSYEQYF
TRBV4-1	few	-	TRBJ1-5	TGCGCCATATTTCGACAGCCGCAGCCCCAGCATTTT	CAIFRQPQPQHF
TRBV11-2	-	TRBD1	TRBJ2-7	TGTGCCAGCAGCGGACAGGGTCTAGCCCCGCGGGAGCAGTACTTC	CASSGQGLAPREQYF
TRBV6-2/TRBV6-3	few	-	TRBJ2-1	TGTGCCAGCAGCCCGGACCAAAACAATGAGCAGTTCTTC	CASSPDQNNEQFF
TRBV4-1	many	-	TRBJ1-1	TGCGCCAGCAGGGACCATTACGGCGCTGAAGCTTTCTTT	CASRDHYGAEAFF
TRBV7-9	many	TRBD2	TRBJ2-7	TGTGCCAGCAGTTCCATGACTAGCGGGATCCCCCGACAGTACTTC	CASSSMTSGIPRQYF
TRBV13	many	-	TRBJ1-5	TGTGCCAGCAGCTTAGCGAATCAGCCCCAGCATTTT	CASSLANQPQHF
TRBV7-8	-	-	TRBJ1-1	TGTGCCAGCATCTTGGGGGGACACGGATCCACTGAAGCTTTCTTT	CASILGGHGSTEAFF
TRBV10-2	-	TRBD2	TRBJ2-7	TGCGCCAGCAGTGCTAGGACTAGCGCCCTGTACGAGCAGTACTTC	CASSARTSALYEQYF
TRBV30	many	-	TRBJ1-5	TGTGCCTGGAGTGGGGGCCGAAATCAGCCCCAGCATTTT	CAWSGGRNQPQHF
TRBV7-8	few	TRBD2	TRBJ2-3	TGTGCCAGCAGCCCTCGGACTAGCGGGAGAACAGATACGCAGTATTTT	CASSPRTSGRTDTQYF
TRBV20-1	many	-	TRBJ1-1	TGCAGTGCTAACCCGTGGGGGGGCGAGAACACTGAAGCTTTCTTT	CSANPWGGENTEAFF
TRBV6-1	many	-	TRBJ1-6	TGTGCCAGCAGTGACCGCTTTAGGAGCTCCTATAATTCACCCCTCCACTTT	CASSDRFRSSYNSPLHF
TRBV5-1	few	TRBD1	TRBJ1-6	TGCGCCAGCAGCTTGGGGACAGGGATCGTAGCCCTCCACTTT	CASSLGTGIVALHF
TRBV6-2/TRBV6-3	many	-	TRBJ1-1	TGTGCCAGCAGTTACTCGGGAGCCTTGAACACTGAAGCTTTCTTT	CASSYSGALNTEAFF
TRBV7-9	many	-	TRBJ1-2	TGTGCCAGCCCAGCCCAGGGGACAAACTATGGCTACACCTTC	CASPAQGTNYGYTF
TRBV6-4	many	-	TRBJ2-3	TGTGCCAGCAGTGACTCTGAAGGGGCAGATACGCAGTATTTT	CASSDSEGADTQYF
TRBV6-1	-	-	TRBJ2-7	TGTGCCAGCTCCACAAGGGGTACAGCCTACGAGCAGTACTTC	CASSTRGTAYEQYF
TRBV12-3/TRBV12-4	many	TRBD1	TRBJ2-1	TGTGCCAGCACCTTAGGGGCTTTCCGGGACAGGGAATACAATGAGCAGTTCTTC	CASTLGAFRDREYNEQFF
TRBV30	-	TRBD2	TRBJ2-7	TGTGCCTGGAGGGGGGTCGGGGGGTCCTACGAGCAGTACTTC	CAWRGVGGSYEQYF
TRBV3-1	few	TRBD2	TRBJ2-2	TGTGCCAGCAGCTTATCCGGGACTAGCGGTCTCTTCCGGGAGCTGTTTTTT	CASSLSGTSGLFRELFF
TRBV20-1	many	TRBD1	TRBJ2-5	TGCAGTGCTAGAGACGGACAGGAACTACAAGAGACCCAGTACTTC	CSARDGQELQETQYF
TRBV6-1	-	-	TRBJ1-3	TGTGCCAGCAGTGAATTAGGGGTCGGAGGCTCTGGAAACACCATATATTTT	CASSELGVGGSGNTIYF
TRBV12-5	-	-	TRBJ1-1	TGTGCTCGTGGTCCAGGACACCCGGGGACTGAAGCTTTCTTT	CARGPGHPGTEAFF
TRBV24-1	many	-	TRBJ2-3	TGTGCCACCAGTGATCGCTCCGCAGGGGTAGGGATGGATACGCAGTATTTT	CATSDRSAGVGMDTQYF
TRBV19	medium-sized	TRBD1	TRBJ2-2	TGTGCCAGTAGTACGACAGGGGCCGGGGAGCTGTTTTTT	CASSTTGAGELFF
TRBV6-1	few	-	TRBJ1-4	TGTGCCAGCAGTGAATTGAGGAAAGCGGAAAAACTGTTTTTT	CASSELRKAEKLFF
TRBV20-1	few	-	TRBJ2-4	TGCAGTGCTAGGCAGGGTGGGGAGAGCATTCAGTACTTC	CSARQGGESIQYF
TRBV7-3	-	-	TRBJ2-2	TGTGCCCTAGGGGGTTGGAACACCGGGGAGCTGTTTTTT	CALGGWNTGELFF
TRBV28	few	-	TRBJ2-7	TGTGCCAGCCTGCTGCTATGCTCCCCCGAGCAGTACTTC	CASLLLCSPEQYF
TRBV7-3	few	TRBD1	TRBJ2-7	TGTGCCAGCAGCATCCGCACAGGGACAGGTTCCTACGAGCAGTACTTC	CASSIRTGTGSYEQYF
TRBV19	-	TRBD1	TRBJ1-4	TGTGCCAGTAGTCTTGGGACAGGGTTCGAAAAACTGTTTTTT	CASSLGTGFEKLFF
TRBV12-3/TRBV12-4	medium-sized	TRBD2	TRBJ2-3	TGTGCCAGCAGTTTACTCGCGGGAGCGACAGATACGCAGTATTTT	CASSLLAGATDTQYF
TRBV3-1	-	-	TRBJ2-1	TGTGCCAGCAGCCAGTTAGAGAATGAGCAGTTCTTC	CASSQLENEQFF
TRBV2	many	-	TRBJ1-1	TGTGCCACCTTAAGGGCATCCACTGAAGCTTTCTTT	CATLRASTEAFF